The rows below give T cell receptor beta chains drawn from one sample of a study of T cell responses to AZD1222 COVID-19 vaccine. Produced via immunoSEQ multiplex PCR; TCRdb's table is partial and in-frame only. The profile shows approximately 150,000 clones, 80% to 90% of them singletons. Sequences were derived from peripheral blood, sampled 28 days after the second dose of the MenACWY control vaccine. Receptors were obtained from an adult who received the MenACWY meningococcal vaccine as a control. The CDR3 runs from the conserved cysteine through the conserved F or W. A D gene is named only where the DNA matches it firmly. Part of the rows lack a size; the others show once, few, many or a class for expanded clones.

TRBV9	TRBJ1-2	TRBD1	NA	TGTGCCAGCAGCCCCAGGGACAGGGTTTCGGGCTACACCTTC	CASSPRDRVSGYTF
TRBV7-9	TRBJ1-2	NA	NA	TGTGCCAGCACCCTGGGAAGTAGTTGGGATGGCTACACCTTC	CASTLGSSWDGYTF
TRBV14	TRBJ2-7	TRBD2	NA	TGTGCCAGTAGCGGGATGGGCGGCGAGCAGTACTTC	CASSGMGGEQYF
TRBV7-2	TRBJ1-1	NA	NA	TGTGCCAGCAGCTTAAAGCGGGGCACTGAAGCTTTCTTT	CASSLKRGTEAFF
TRBV9	TRBJ2-2	NA	once	TGTGCCAGCAGCGACGACACCGGGGAGCTGTTTTTT	CASSDDTGELFF
TRBV27	TRBJ1-5	TRBD1	NA	TGTGCCAGCAGTTTATCCCCGGGACAGGGTAACCAGCCCCAGCATTTT	CASSLSPGQGNQPQHF
TRBV5-5	TRBJ2-2	NA	NA	TGTGCCAGCAGCGGGGTTGAAGGGACGAACACCGGGGAGCTGTTTTTT	CASSGVEGTNTGELFF
TRBV16	TRBJ1-6	NA	NA	TGTGCCAGCAGCCCACGCGAAGGGGGATCTACCCTAAATTCACCCCTCCACTTT	CASSPREGGSTLNSPLHF
TRBV6-5	TRBJ1-1	NA	once	TGTGCCAGCAGTTACGGGCAGAGCACTGAAGCTTTCTTT	CASSYGQSTEAFF
TRBV5-6	TRBJ1-5	NA	once	TGTGCCAGCAGCACCCTCGGACCCGGTAGCAATCAGCCCCAGCATTTT	CASSTLGPGSNQPQHF
TRBV28	TRBJ2-7	NA	NA	TGTGCCAGCAGCCGATTGGAGCCGTACGAGCAGTACTTC	CASSRLEPYEQYF
TRBV4-1	TRBJ2-1	TRBD2	NA	TGCGCCAGCAGCCAAGTAGACATGGGACTAGCGGGCTACAATGAGCAGTTCTTC	CASSQVDMGLAGYNEQFF
TRBV6-2/TRBV6-3	TRBJ2-6	TRBD1	NA	TGTGCCAGCAGTTACCCGACAGGGGTTGGGGCCAACGTCCTGACTTTC	CASSYPTGVGANVLTF
TRBV5-1	TRBJ2-7	TRBD2	once	TGCGCCAGCAACCCTGGGACTAGTGGGAGCATCCACGAGCAGTACTTC	CASNPGTSGSIHEQYF
TRBV5-1	TRBJ1-6	NA	NA	TGCGCCAGCAGCTTGGATGGGAGGGTAGATTCACCCCTCCACTTT	CASSLDGRVDSPLHF
TRBV12-3/TRBV12-4	TRBJ1-1	NA	NA	TGTGCCAGCGGAGCGGGGACTGAAGCTTTCTTT	CASGAGTEAFF
TRBV4-3	TRBJ2-1	NA	NA	TGCGCCAGCGCCTTCTTGTTGAGCGAAGACAATGAGCAGTTCTTC	CASAFLLSEDNEQFF
TRBV21-1	TRBJ1-2	NA	NA	TGTGCCAGCAGCAAAGAAGGACCACTCGAGGTGGGCTACACCTTC	CASSKEGPLEVGYTF
TRBV18	TRBJ2-2	NA	NA	TGTGCCAGCTCAACACAGGGAGTGGCCGGGGAGCTGTTTTTT	CASSTQGVAGELFF
TRBV28	TRBJ2-2	NA	once	TGTGCCAGCAGACCACCCCTAGACCCGATCGGGGAGCTGTTTTTT	CASRPPLDPIGELFF
TRBV3-1/TRBV3-2	TRBJ1-5	NA	NA	TGTGCCAGCAGCCCCCGGGCAGCGAATCAGCCCCAGCATTTT	CASSPRAANQPQHF
TRBV3-1/TRBV3-2	TRBJ1-2	NA	NA	TGTGCCAGCAGCCAAGAAAAAAGGACAGACTACTCCTATGGCTACACCTTC	CASSQEKRTDYSYGYTF
TRBV28	TRBJ2-1	TRBD1	NA	TGTGCCAGTAATACAGGGGGCTCCTACAATGAGCAGTTCTTC	CASNTGGSYNEQFF
TRBV28	TRBJ1-1	NA	once	TGTGCCAGCAGTTTATTAGAAACTGAAGCTTTCTTT	CASSLLETEAFF
TRBV28	TRBJ2-4	NA	NA	TGTGCCAGCATGGACGGGGCCAAAAACATTCAGTACTTC	CASMDGAKNIQYF
TRBV5-1	TRBJ2-7	NA	NA	TGCGCCAGCAGCTTGGGGGGACCACTGACCTACGAGCAGTACTTC	CASSLGGPLTYEQYF
TRBV5-1	TRBJ1-1	NA	NA	TGCGCCAGCAGCCCTTCGGACGTGAACACTGAAGCTTTCTTT	CASSPSDVNTEAFF
TRBV30	TRBJ2-7	TRBD1	NA	TGTGCCTGGTCAGGGGGCCTTTACGAGCAGTACTTC	CAWSGGLYEQYF
TRBV18	TRBJ2-5	TRBD2	NA	TGTGCCAGCTCACCGGTCGGGACTAGCGGCTTAGAGACCCAGTACTTC	CASSPVGTSGLETQYF
TRBV7-2	TRBJ1-1	NA	NA	TGTGCCAGCAGCTTTACTCTAACGGGAGGCACTGAAGCTTTCTTT	CASSFTLTGGTEAFF
TRBV27	TRBJ2-7	NA	NA	TGTGCCAGCAGTGCCTCCTCCTACGAGCAGTACTTC	CASSASSYEQYF
TRBV2	TRBJ2-7	TRBD1	NA	TGTGCCAGCAGTCGGGACAGGACGAGAGGCTACGAGCAGTACTTC	CASSRDRTRGYEQYF
TRBV6-5	TRBJ1-1	NA	NA	TGTGCCAGCAGTTACTCGATGGGGGTGGGTACTGAAGCTTTCTTT	CASSYSMGVGTEAFF
TRBV18	TRBJ1-1	NA	NA	TGTGCCAGCTCACCGGTCCAAGGGTGGATTTTGAACACTGAAGCTTTCTTT	CASSPVQGWILNTEAFF
TRBV27	TRBJ1-3	NA	NA	TGTGCCAGCATCTCCTCTGGAAACACCATATATTTT	CASISSGNTIYF
TRBV11-2	TRBJ1-2	TRBD1	NA	TGTGCCAGCAGCTTTGACAGGGATCGGGGCTACACCTTC	CASSFDRDRGYTF
TRBV5-6	TRBJ1-4	NA	NA	TGTGCCAGCAGCCGGAGTGGGGACAATAATGAAAAACTGTTTTTT	CASSRSGDNNEKLFF
TRBV30	TRBJ2-7	NA	once	TGTGCCTGGAGTGTAAGCCTAGCTGGAGAGCAGTACTTC	CAWSVSLAGEQYF
TRBV14	TRBJ1-2	NA	NA	TGTGCCAGCAGCCAAGGCATACTCTTTAGCTATGGCTACACCTTC	CASSQGILFSYGYTF
TRBV19	TRBJ2-3	TRBD2	NA	TGTGCCAGTAGTGTGGGGCTAGCGGGGGGCACAGATACGCAGTATTTT	CASSVGLAGGTDTQYF
TRBV5-4	TRBJ1-6	TRBD1	once	TGTGCCAGCAGCTCGGGACAGCAAAGCTCCTATAATTCACCCCTCCACTTT	CASSSGQQSSYNSPLHF
TRBV28	TRBJ2-7	NA	few	TGTGCCAGCACCGGGGTCTCCTACGAGCAGTACTTC	CASTGVSYEQYF